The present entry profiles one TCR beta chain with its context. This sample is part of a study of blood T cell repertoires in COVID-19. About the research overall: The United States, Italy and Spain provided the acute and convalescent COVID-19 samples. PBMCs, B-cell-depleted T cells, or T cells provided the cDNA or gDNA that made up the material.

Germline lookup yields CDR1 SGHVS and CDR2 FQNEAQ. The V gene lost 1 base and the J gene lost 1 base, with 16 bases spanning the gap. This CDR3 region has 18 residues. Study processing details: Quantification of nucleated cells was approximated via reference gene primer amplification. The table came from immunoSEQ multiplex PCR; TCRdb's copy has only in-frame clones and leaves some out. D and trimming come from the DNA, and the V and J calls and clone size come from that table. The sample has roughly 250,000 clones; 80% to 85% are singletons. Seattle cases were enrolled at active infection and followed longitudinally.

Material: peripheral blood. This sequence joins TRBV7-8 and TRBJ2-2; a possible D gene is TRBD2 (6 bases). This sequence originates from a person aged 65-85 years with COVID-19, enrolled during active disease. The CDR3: CASSLVASGGVNTGELFF. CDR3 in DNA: TGTGCCAGCAGCTTAGTCGCCTCTGGCGGGGTGAACACCGGGGAGCTGTTTTTT.